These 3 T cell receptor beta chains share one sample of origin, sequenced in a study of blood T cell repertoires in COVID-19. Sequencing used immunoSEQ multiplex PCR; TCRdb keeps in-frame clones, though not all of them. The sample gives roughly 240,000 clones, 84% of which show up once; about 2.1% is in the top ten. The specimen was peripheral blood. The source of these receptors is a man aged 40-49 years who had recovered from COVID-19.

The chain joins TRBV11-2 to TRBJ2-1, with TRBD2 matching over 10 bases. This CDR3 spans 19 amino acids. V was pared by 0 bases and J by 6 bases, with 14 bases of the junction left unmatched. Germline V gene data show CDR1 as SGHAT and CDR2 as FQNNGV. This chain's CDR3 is CASSLDLPVLAGVFNEQFF. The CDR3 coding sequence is TGTGCCAGCAGCTTAGACCTACCCGTGCTAGCGGGAGTTTTCAATGAGCAGTTCTTC.

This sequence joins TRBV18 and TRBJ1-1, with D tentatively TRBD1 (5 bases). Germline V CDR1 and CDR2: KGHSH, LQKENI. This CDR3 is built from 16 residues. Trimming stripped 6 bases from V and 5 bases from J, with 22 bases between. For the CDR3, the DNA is TGTGCCAGCTCCCCAGCCGGAAATTGGGGGGGAACTGAAGCTTTCTTT. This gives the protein CASSPAGNWGGTEAFF.

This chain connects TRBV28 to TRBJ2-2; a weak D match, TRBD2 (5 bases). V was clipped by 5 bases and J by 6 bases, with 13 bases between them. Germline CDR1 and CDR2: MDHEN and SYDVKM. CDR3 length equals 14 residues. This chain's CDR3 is CASSRTDFSGELFF. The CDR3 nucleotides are TGTGCCAGCAGTCGGACGGACTTCTCCGGGGAGCTGTTTTTT.